What follows are 8 T cell receptor beta chains derived from one specimen sequenced in a study of beta chain features in type 1 diabetes. What was sequenced were expressed TCRB transcripts, since all of the isolated RNA had been reverse transcribed. Data came from immunoSEQ multiplex PCR; TCRdb stores just in-frame clones and leaves some out. Of 450,000 to 600,000 clones in the sample, 30% were seen once. The source material was naive CD4+ T cells from blood. The receptor source for this set is a man between 18 and 29 years old in good health.

This clone appeared a few times. In the same sample, other DNA sequences code for this CDR3. The chain has TRBV29-1 and TRBJ2-7; 7 bases align to TRBD2. Germline CDR1 is SQVTM and CDR2 is ANQGSEA. The length of the CDR3 is 12 residues. The junction had 2 bases not matched to a gene; V was cut back by 6 bases and J by 0 bases. DNA of the CDR3: TGCAGCGTCCGGACTAGCTCCTACGAGCAGTACTTC. Translating it yields CSVRTSSYEQYF.

This clone was seen a handful of times. This chain links TRBV29-1 with TRBJ2-7, with D perhaps TRBD1 (5 bases). The ends were cut back, 3 bases at V and 5 bases at J, with 11 bases in the middle. Germline V CDR1 and CDR2: SQVTM, ANQGSEA. The CDR3 sequence is 12 residues long. The CDR3 bases are TGCAGCGTTGATCAGGGTAGCAACGAGCAGTACTTC. Translated, it gives CSVDQGSNEQYF.

CDR3 coding DNA: TGTGCCAGCAGTGGCCGGACAGGGTCATCCTACGAGCAGTACTTC. Residues: CASSGRTGSSYEQYF. V is TRBV2 and J is TRBJ2-7; 8 bases line up with TRBD1. J was trimmed by 1 base and V by 4 bases; bases with no gene match: 6. The germline CDR1 and CDR2 sequences are SNHLY and FYNNEI. CDR3 size: 15 residues.

The V gene is TRBV7-2, the J gene TRBJ2-3; 7 bases match TRBD1. The CDR3 is 16 amino acids. The germline V gene encodes CDR1 SGHTA and CDR2 FQGNSA. V trimming: 5 bases; J trimming: 6 bases; junction bases outside the gene matches: 14. This chain's CDR3 is CASSPGTAIPGDTQYF. The CDR3 nucleotides read TGTGCCAGCAGCCCCGGGACAGCCATCCCGGGGGATACGCAGTATTTT. Full variable domain (remainder filled in from reference TRBV7-2 and TRBJ2-3): GAGVSQSPSNKVTEKGKDVELRCDPISGHTALYWYRQSLGQGLEFLIYFQGNSAPDKSGLPSDRFSAERTGGSVSTLTIQRTQQEDSAVYLCASSPGTAIPGDTQYFGPGTRLTVL.

This clone has a handful of counts. This rearrangement joins TRBV6-1 to TRBJ2-3; D is possibly TRBD1 or TRBD2 (5 bases each). Germline CDR1 MNHNS, CDR2 SASEGT. The length of the CDR3 is 14 residues. V was clipped by 4 bases and J by 1 base, with 9 bases between them. The CDR3 loop is CASSVRDGTDTQYF. The DNA of the CDR3 is TGTGCCAGCAGTGTCAGGGACGGCACAGATACGCAGTATTTT.

This chain connects TRBV9 to TRBJ2-3; TRBD1 might be the D (5 bases). Trimming took off 3 bases at V and 8 bases at J, with 16 bases between the two ends. This CDR3 spans 14 amino acids. Germline loops: CDR1 SGDLS, CDR2 YYNGEE. Here the CDR3 reads CASSEGVNLATQYF. The CDR3 region has the DNA TGTGCCAGCAGCGAAGGGGTAAACTTAGCTACGCAGTATTTT.

This clone was observed a few times. This rearrangement joins TRBV30 to TRBJ2-7; 12 positions agree with TRBD1. Per germline, CDR1 GTSNPN and CDR2 SVGIG (reference sequence). The CDR3 is made up of 15 amino acids. The V gene end was trimmed by 3 bases and the J gene end by 7 bases; junction bases not matched to a gene: 10. CDR3 loop: CAWSALGTGGSEQYF. The DNA of the CDR3 is TGTGCCTGGAGCGCCCTTGGGACAGGGGGCTCAGAGCAGTACTTC.

V and J are TRBV7-9 and TRBJ2-1, with 8 bases fitting TRBD1. Trimming took 4 bases from V and 7 from J; bases not matched to a gene: 6. Germline CDR1 and CDR2: SEHNR and FQNEAQ (reference sequence). The CDR3 loop spans 14 amino acids. As DNA, the CDR3 is TGTGCCAGCAGCTATAGGCAGGGGGCGAATGAGCAGTTCTTC. This sequence encodes CASSYRQGANEQFF.